The 5 T cell receptor beta chains in this list originate from one sample, sequenced in a study of control samples from healthy donors and cancer patients. Sequencing was performed with immunoSEQ multiplex PCR; in TCRdb, only in-frame clones are kept and a portion is missing. The data show some 82,000 clones, 70% to 90% seen once. Sequencing used blood. The receptors stem from a man aged 45-65 years in good health.

The V gene is TRBV3-1 (or the pseudogene TRBV3-2), the J gene TRBJ1-2; D gene unclear. This CDR3 is built from 14 residues. The germline V gene has CDR1 LGHDT and CDR2 YNNKEL (reference sequence). V lost 0 bases, J lost 4 bases, and 9 bases lay in between. CDR3 region: CASSQEKGPYGYTF. Written as DNA, the CDR3 is TGTGCCAGCAGCCAAGAGAAAGGACCCTATGGCTACACCTTC.

The chain recombines TRBV11-2 with TRBJ2-3; tentatively, D is TRBD2 (7 bases). This CDR3 contains 15 residues. Trimming stripped 3 bases from V and 3 bases from J, with 13 bases between. Germline V gene data show CDR1 as SGHAT and CDR2 as FQNNGV. CDR3 nucleotides: TGTGCCAGCAGCTTCGGACTAGGGGGGACAGATACGCAGTATTTT. This sequence encodes CASSFGLGGTDTQYF.

CDR3 loop: CASSGQGRADTQYF. DNA of the CDR3: TGTGCCAGCAGTGGACAGGGGAGGGCAGATACGCAGTATTTT. The rearrangement joins TRBV2 to TRBJ2-3; D is perhaps TRBD1 (8 bases). The CDR3 covers 14 residues. V lost 4 bases to trimming and J lost 4 bases, with 12 bases between them. CDR1 and CDR2 from the germline V gene are SNHLY and FYNNEI.

The rearrangement uses TRBV5-6 and TRBJ2-5, with 10 nucleotides matching TRBD1. Looked up from germline, CDR1 is SGHDT and CDR2 is YYEEEE. The CDR3 runs to 16 residues. The trim removed 4 bases at V and 4 bases at J, leaving 10 bases unmatched. The CDR3 nucleotides read TGTGCCAGCAGCCGCACTTCGACAGGGGGCCGAGAGACCCAGTACTTC. It specifies CASSRTSTGGRETQYF.

V gene TRBV9 combines with J gene TRBJ2-1; 9 bases map to TRBD1. V was pared by 3 bases and J by 7 bases, with 5 bases of the junction left unmatched. The CDR3 runs to 14 residues. CDR1 and CDR2 (germline): SGDLS, YYNGEE. The CDR3 sequence: CASSAMTGGNEQFF. For the CDR3, the DNA is TGTGCCAGCAGCGCAATGACAGGGGGGAATGAGCAGTTCTTC.